Listed here are 8 T cell receptor beta chains from one sample, sequenced in a study of patients and donors after allogeneic stem cell transplantation. TCRdb reprocessed the RT-PCR reads via MiXCR and lists one record per CDR3 protein. This sample has about 150,000 distinct CDR3 sequences, with 30% to 45% found just once. The sample taken for sequencing was blood, either unsorted or a sorted T cell fraction (not recorded which). The receptors here all came from a human donor who was either an allogeneic HSCT recipient or a stem cell or donor lymphocyte infusion donor (not recorded which). It is not recorded whose cells these are; they may come from a transplant donor.

The V gene is TRBV20-1, the J gene TRBJ2-7, with D perhaps matching TRBD2 (5 bases). From germline, CDR1 is DFQATT and CDR2 SNEGSKA (reference sequence). The CDR3 has 13 residues. Trimming shortened V by 0 bases and J by 2 bases, and 8 bases separated the two germline ends. CDR3 nucleotide sequence: TGCAGTGCTAGAGATGGAGGAACCTACGAGCAGTACGTC. Translating gives CSARDGGTYEQYV.

This clonotype was found many times. This rearrangement joins TRBV20-1 to TRBJ1-4; TRBD1 aligns across 9 bases. The CDR3 is 14 residues long. The junction had 4 bases not matched to a gene; V was cut back by 3 bases and J by 5 bases. Germline V CDR1 and CDR2: DFQATT, SNEGSKA (reference sequence). The CDR3 loop reads CSASTGGRNEKLFF. The CDR3 DNA reads TGCAGTGCTAGCACAGGGGGCAGAAATGAAAAACTGTTTTTT.

The J gene is TRBJ2-7, the V gene TRBV7-9; 10 nucleotides agree with TRBD1. Germline loops: CDR1 SEHNR, CDR2 FQNEAQ (reference sequence). V gave up 4 bases and J gave up 3 bases; unmatched junction bases: 3. The CDR3 extends over 14 amino acids. In nucleotides, the CDR3 is TGTGCCAGCAGCTCACGGACAGGGGGCTACGAGCAGTACTTC. Translating gives CASSSRTGGYEQYF.

This clonotype was counted only a few times. V usage is TRBV28 and J usage is TRBJ2-2; D gene unclear. The germline gives CDR1 MDHEN, CDR2 SYDVKM. This CDR3 is 13 amino acids long. The V end was cut by 7 bases, the J end by 7 bases, with 13 bases between. The DNA of the CDR3 is TGTGCCAGCATCCCACCCATTGGCGGGGAGCTGTTTTTT. Its translation: CASIPPIGGELFF.

The chain recombines TRBV28 with TRBJ2-3; the D gene could be TRBD1 or TRBD2 (5 bases each). Trimming removed 11 bases from V and 3 bases from J, with 12 bases in between. Germline loops: CDR1 MDHEN, CDR2 SYDVKM. The CDR3 spans 12 residues. The CDR3 DNA is TGTGCCGGCCGGGACGGGACAGATACGCAGTATTTT. Its protein is CAGRDGTDTQYF.

J is TRBJ1-1 and V is TRBV28, with no clear D. The germline V gene encodes CDR1 MDHEN and CDR2 SYDVKM. This CDR3 has 13 amino acids. The V gene lost 7 bases and the J gene lost 10 bases, with 19 bases spanning the gap. The CDR3 bases are TGTGCCAGCATCCCCGACCCACCAAACGTAGCTTTCTTT. It codes for CASIPDPPNVAFF.

The rearrangement links TRBV7-9 to TRBJ1-6; D is perhaps TRBD1 (6 bases). The germline CDR1 and CDR2 sequences are SEHNR and FQNEAQ (reference sequence). The length of the CDR3 is 14 residues. Trimming shortened V by 3 bases and J by 7 bases, and 10 bases separated the two germline ends. The CDR3 is CASSFEQGNSPLHF. The CDR3 nucleotides read TGTGCCAGCAGCTTCGAACAGGGCAATTCACCCCTCCACTTT.

The genes are TRBV3-1 and TRBJ1-6; 8 nucleotides line up with TRBD1. V lost 4 bases and J lost 7; bases outside the gene matches: 3. This CDR3 contains 14 residues. Per germline, CDR1 LGHDT and CDR2 YNNKEL (reference sequence). This CDR3 reads CASSLGTGNSPLHF. For the CDR3, the DNA is TGTGCCAGCAGCCTCGGGACAGGCAATTCACCCCTCCACTTT.